The rows below give T cell receptor beta chains drawn from one sample of a study of shared clonotypes between healthy human individuals. This table comes from immunoSEQ multiplex PCR, and its TCRdb copy is limited to in-frame clones, with some not included. The data contain 2 million to 2.5 million clones, 85% to 95% of them seen just once; the ten biggest clones take up under 0.45%. The sample comprised naive CD4+ T cells from PBMCs. Receptor source: a man aged 18 to 30 in good health. Some clones in this sample may be carry-over from other donors' samples. The CDR3 runs from the conserved cysteine through the conserved F or W. D genes are given only for firm matches. Part of the rows lack a size; the others show once, few, many or a class for expanded clones.

>TRBV7-9|-|TRBD2|TRBJ2-7
TGTGCCAGCTCCCCAGCGGGATCCTACGAGCAGTACTTC
CASSPAGSYEQYF
>TRBV6-1|-|-|TRBJ1-4
TGTGCCAGCAGTGGTCCAGAGGGTGGGAGAGGAAAACTGTTTTTT
CASSGPEGGRGKLFF
>TRBV10-2|-|TRBD1|TRBJ1-1
TGCGCCAGCAGTGACCAGGGGGAGGGTGAAGCTTTCTTT
CASSDQGEGEAFF
>TRBV5-1|-|TRBD1|TRBJ2-7
TGCGCCAGCAGCCCGGGACAGAACTACGAGCAGTACTTC
CASSPGQNYEQYF
>TRBV6-5|-|-|TRBJ2-7
TGTGCCAGCAGTTACGTCGCCGGGGAATCCTACGAGCAGTACTTC
CASSYVAGESYEQYF
>TRBV7-8|-|-|TRBJ2-2
TGTGCCAGCAGCTTAGTGATGAGACAGATTAACACCGGGGAGCTGTTTTTT
CASSLVMRQINTGELFF
>TRBV4-2|-|TRBD2|TRBJ2-2
TGTGCCAGCAGCCGGGGACTAGCGGGAGAGGTGACCGGGGAGCTGTTTTTT
CASSRGLAGEVTGELFF
>TRBV5-1|-|-|TRBJ2-6
TGCGCCAGCAGCCCCACAGCCTCTGGGGCCAACGTCCTGACTTTC
CASSPTASGANVLTF
>TRBV10-1|-|-|TRBJ2-2
TGCGCCAGCAGTGGGTTTGTAGGGGAGCTGTTTTTT
CASSGFVGELFF
>TRBV5-8|once|-|TRBJ2-7
TGTGCCAGCAGCTTGGAGTGGAGGGAGTACTTC
CASSLEWREYF
>TRBV28|-|-|TRBJ2-3
TGTGCCAGCAACGGAGGGGGCCAAGGGACAGATACGCAGTATTTT
CASNGGGQGTDTQYF
>TRBV6-4|-|-|TRBJ1-2
TGTGCCAGCAGTGCGGAGGGGTATGGCTACACCTTC
CASSAEGYGYTF
>TRBV19|-|-|TRBJ1-3
TGTGCCAGTAGTATACTGGGAAGCTCTGGAAACACCATATATTTT
CASSILGSSGNTIYF
>TRBV6-5|-|-|TRBJ1-4
TGTGCCAGCAGTCTCGCAGGGGCAGCTGAAAAACTGTTTTTT
CASSLAGAAEKLFF
>TRBV2|once|-|TRBJ2-5
TGTGCCAGCACCCACCCGGAGGGGGCGGGAGAGACCCAGTACTTC
CASTHPEGAGETQYF
>TRBV21-1|-|-|TRBJ1-3
TGTGCCAGCAGCATGGGGACAGTGGCGGGTTGTGTTGGAAACACCATATATTTT
CASSMGTVAGCVGNTIYF
>TRBV27|-|-|TRBJ2-7
TGTGCCAGCAGACAGGGCAGGGGATTACCCTACGAGCAGTACTTC
CASRQGRGLPYEQYF
>TRBV29-1|-|-|TRBJ2-1
TGCAGCGTTGATCGGAGTGGCCGTGAGCAGTTCTTC
CSVDRSGREQFF
>TRBV4-1|-|-|TRBJ1-1
TGCGCCAGCAGCCAAGTAGTACAGCCAATGAACACTGAAGCTTTCTTT
CASSQVVQPMNTEAFF
>TRBV9|once|TRBD1|TRBJ2-5
TGTGCCAGCAGCGAGACAGGGTTAATCGGGACCCAGTACTTC
CASSETGLIGTQYF
>TRBV18|-|TRBD2|TRBJ2-1
TGTGCCAGCTCACCCCAAGCGGGAGGGCCCTCCTACAATGAGCAGTTCTTC
CASSPQAGGPSYNEQFF
>TRBV7-3|-|TRBD1|TRBJ1-2
TGTGCCAGCAGCCGGGGACAGGACTATGGCTACACCTTC
CASSRGQDYGYTF
>TRBV30|-|TRBD1|TRBJ2-4
TGTGCCTGGAGTGGACAGGGAGTCAAAAACATTCAGTACTTC
CAWSGQGVKNIQYF
>TRBV2|-|-|TRBJ2-3
TGTGCCAGCAGTGAATTTGGTTTCCCCGCAGATACGCAGTATTTT
CASSEFGFPADTQYF
>TRBV9|once|TRBD1|TRBJ1-2
TGTGCCAGCAGCCCCCGTCTTCAGGGGGACTATGGCTACACCTTC
CASSPRLQGDYGYTF
>TRBV19|-|-|TRBJ1-4
TGTGCCAGTAGTTACTTTGGTGAAAAACTGTTTTTT
CASSYFGEKLFF
>TRBV5-5|-|TRBD1|TRBJ2-6
TGTGCCAGCAGCTTGCGGCGGGACAGGGGTTCCGGGGCCAACGTCCTGACTTTC
CASSLRRDRGSGANVLTF
>TRBV28|-|TRBD2|TRBJ2-5
TGTGCCAGCAGTTTACTAGCGGGAGTACAGGAGACCCAGTACTTC
CASSLLAGVQETQYF
>TRBV28|-|TRBD1|TRBJ2-1
TGTGCCAGCAGTGACAGGGGGCGCGTCAATGAGCAGTTCTTC
CASSDRGRVNEQFF
>TRBV4-1|-|-|TRBJ1-1
TGCGCCAGCAGCCAAGATTGGGCCAGAACTAACACTGAAGCTTTCTTT
CASSQDWARTNTEAFF
>TRBV11-2|-|-|TRBJ2-2
TGTGCCAGCAGCACCCCAGGAGCTGCGGTGAACACCGGGGAGCTGTTTTTT
CASSTPGAAVNTGELFF
>TRBV5-1|-|TRBD1|TRBJ1-1
TGCGCCAGCAGCTTAAGATACAGGGGCGTGAACACTGAAGCTTTCTTT
CASSLRYRGVNTEAFF
>TRBV18|-|TRBD1|TRBJ1-2
TGTGCCAGCTCTTCCGGGACAGGGGGTTCTGGCTACACCTTC
CASSSGTGGSGYTF
>TRBV5-1|-|-|TRBJ2-2
TGCGCCAGCAGCTTGACTCCCACGAACACCGGGGAGCTGTTTTTT
CASSLTPTNTGELFF
>TRBV28|-|-|TRBJ2-7
TGTGCCAGCAATCTGCGGACCTACGAGCAGTACTTC
CASNLRTYEQYF
>TRBV7-9|-|-|TRBJ2-2
TGTGCCAGCAGCTTTGGGGGGAACACCGGGGAGCTGTTTTTT
CASSFGGNTGELFF
>TRBV29-1|-|-|TRBJ1-1
TGCAGCGTTCCCCCCGCTATGAACACTGAAGCTTTCTTT
CSVPPAMNTEAFF
>TRBV27|-|-|TRBJ1-2
TGTGCCAGCAGTTTCGCCGCTGGCCGGGATCTTTCGGGATACACCTTC
CASSFAAGRDLSGYTF
>TRBV5-1|-|TRBD2|TRBJ2-5
TGCGCCAGCAGCTCAGGGACTAGCGGGGAGACCCAGTACTTC
CASSSGTSGETQYF
>TRBV19|-|TRBD1|TRBJ1-2
TGTGCCAGTAGTACCGACTTGCCGACAGGGTATGGCTACACCTTC
CASSTDLPTGYGYTF
>TRBV5-1|-|TRBD2|TRBJ2-3
TGCGCCAGCAGCTTGGAGGGCGGGGGTGTCCCTGGCACAGATACGCAGTATTTT
CASSLEGGGVPGTDTQYF
>TRBV7-6|-|TRBD1|TRBJ1-1
TGTGCCAGCAGCTTAGCTACAGGGGGGTACACTGAAGCTTTCTTT
CASSLATGGYTEAFF
>TRBV6-5|once|-|TRBJ1-2
TGTGCCAGCAGTTTCCCGGCGGGGTATGGCTACACCTTC
CASSFPAGYGYTF
>TRBV5-1|few|TRBD1|TRBJ1-1
TGCGCCAGCAGCTTGAGACAGGGAAACACTGAAGCTTTCTTT
CASSLRQGNTEAFF
>TRBV20-1|-|-|TRBJ2-1
TGCAGTCTCCCACGGGGCAATGAGCAGTTCTTC
CSLPRGNEQFF
>TRBV11-2|-|TRBD2|TRBJ2-1
TGTGCCAGCAGCTTTAGGATGTACGGTAAGCGGGAGGACAATGAGCAGTTCTTC
CASSFRMYGKREDNEQFF
>TRBV5-1|-|-|TRBJ1-4
TGCGCCAGCAGCTTGGTGGGGGAGACTAATGAAAAACTGTTTTTT
CASSLVGETNEKLFF
>TRBV7-9|-|-|TRBJ2-5
TGTGCCAGCAGCACGCTAGCGAGAGCGAGGGAGACCCAGTACTTC
CASSTLARARETQYF
>TRBV28|-|TRBD1|TRBJ2-5
TGTGCCAGCAGTTTGACAGGGCGGACCCAGTACTTC
CASSLTGRTQYF
>TRBV7-3|-|-|TRBJ2-1
TGTGCCAGCAGCTTAGGCGGAGGCGTGTACAATGAGCAGTTCTTC
CASSLGGGVYNEQFF
>TRBV5-1|-|-|TRBJ1-2
TGCGCCAGCAGCTTGGATGCTAACTATGGCTACACCTTC
CASSLDANYGYTF
>TRBV18|-|-|TRBJ1-5
TGTGCCAGCTCACCTCTAAGCAATCAGCCCCAGCATTTT
CASSPLSNQPQHF
>TRBV28|-|TRBD1|TRBJ2-7
TGTGCCAGCAGTTTTTTGTGGGGGGACAGGGTCTCCTACGAGCAGTACTTC
CASSFLWGDRVSYEQYF
>TRBV5-6|-|-|TRBJ2-7
TGTGCCAGCAGCTTGGCCGATTGGGCCTCCTACGAGCAGTACTTC
CASSLADWASYEQYF
>TRBV28|-|-|TRBJ2-3
TGTGCCAGCAGTACCGGGACTCAACTACGCAGGTATTTT
CASSTGTQLRRYF